The 13 T cell receptor beta chains presented below share a single source sample, sequenced in a study of tumor-infiltrating lymphocytes in primary liver carcinoma. Unsorted whole blood supplied the blood RNA, and germline DNA was isolated too. Constant-region priming of approximately 500 ng total RNA yielded TCR beta cDNA. Investigators got TCR beta libraries out of three nested multiplex PCR rounds, done with slightly modified ARM-PCR. In the first two PCR rounds, TRBV1-TRBV30 forward primers were paired with a C-beta reverse primer, and each round lasted about 9 cycles. MiXCR, run by TCRdb on the multiplex PCR reads, gives a single entry per CDR3 protein. This sample has under 200,000 distinct CDR3 sequences; roughly 61% occur once, and the top ten carry around 7.1%. The sequenced material came from peripheral blood. These receptors were collected from a woman in her sixties with primary liver carcinoma and hepatitis B virus infection.

For this clonotype: Being one base from a much bigger clone, this may be a read error. The chain is built from TRBV12-3 or TRBV12-4 and TRBJ1-4; a possible D gene is TRBD1 (6 bases). V was trimmed by 5 bases and J by 6 bases, leaving 22 bases between them. The CDR3 contains 17 residues. The CDR3, as DNA: TGTGCCAGCAGTACCAGATCTCTTGAGGGGGATGATGAAAAACTGTTTTTT. It is translated as CASSTRSLEGDDEKLFF.

Concerning this clonotype: At one end, the junction sequence differs from germline, possibly due to a read error. This chain joins TRBV11-3 and TRBJ2-5, with TRBD1 identical over 7 bases. This CDR3 has 15 amino acids. Looked up from germline, CDR1 is SGHNT and CDR2 is YENEEA. The CDR3 coding sequence is TGTGCCAACAGCTTGCAGGTGAGGGGGCAGGAGACCCAGTACTTC. This gives the protein CANSLQVRGQETQYF.

This clonotype has a count of ten or more. This chain joins TRBV6-6 and TRBJ1-5; 10 bases fit TRBD1. Germline lookup yields CDR1 MNHNY and CDR2 SVGAGI (reference sequence). The CDR3 contains 16 residues. V was pared by 5 bases and J by 3 bases, with 7 bases of the junction left unmatched. The CDR3 coding sequence is TGTGCCAGCAGTCTCGGACAGGGGGGAAACAATCAGCCCCAGCATTTT. It specifies CASSLGQGGNNQPQHF.

The J gene is TRBJ1-1, the V gene TRBV12-3 or TRBV12-4; D perhaps matches TRBD1 (5 bases). The CDR3 totals 14 residues. The ends were cut back, 5 bases at V and 4 bases at J, with 14 bases in the middle. The CDR3 region has the DNA TGTGCCAGCAGTCGGCCGCGGGGGGGCACTGAAGCTTTCTTT. It specifies CASSRPRGGTEAFF.

This clonotype has only one observation. A much larger clone is a single base away; this may be a read error. V and J are TRBV7-8 and TRBJ2-7; 11 bases align to TRBD2. Germline V CDR1 and CDR2: SGHVS, FQNEAQ. The CDR3 covers 19 residues. The J segment lost 7 bases and the V segment lost 8 bases, leaving 25 bases of the junction unmatched. The CDR3: CASCPGGSSGRPSMREQYF. Written as DNA, the CDR3 is TGTGCCAGCTGCCCCGGGGGGTCTAGCGGGAGGCCCTCGATGAGGGAGCAGTACTTC.

This clonotype appeared a single time. The V and J genes are TRBV28 and TRBJ2-4; D may be TRBD1 (6 bases). Trimming removed 9 bases from V and 0 bases from J, with 27 bases in between. This CDR3 comprises 19 residues. Per germline, CDR1 MDHEN and CDR2 SYDVKM. CDR3 region: CASRDPSGQTSLAKNIQYF. Written as DNA, the CDR3 is TGTGCCAGTAGAGACCCCTCGGGACAAACAAGCCTAGCCAAAAACATTCAGTACTTC.

This clonotype has more than one count but fewer than ten. The gene calls are TRBV14 and TRBJ2-5, with D unresolved. Germline V gene lookup returns CDR1 SGHDN and CDR2 FVKESK. Deletions cut 0 bases from V and 5 bases from J, with 7 bases between. This CDR3 is built from 13 residues. The CDR3: CASSQDVLETQYF. The CDR3, as DNA: TGTGCCAGCAGCCAAGACGTTTTGGAGACCCAGTACTTC. The whole variable domain, filled in from reference TRBV14 and TRBJ2-5, reads EAGVTQFPSHSVIEKGQTVTLRCDPISGHDNLYWYRRVMGKEIKFLLHFVKESKQDESGMPNNRFLAERTGGTYSTLKVQPAELEDSGVYFCASSQDVLETQYFGPGTRLLVL.

The V call is TRBV28, the J call TRBJ2-5; no reliable D call. CDR1 and CDR2 from the germline V gene are MDHEN and SYDVKM. This CDR3 region has 11 residues. Trimming removed 7 bases from V and 4 bases from J, with 7 bases in between. The CDR3 is CASTTGETQYF. In DNA, the CDR3 is TGTGCCAGCACTACGGGAGAGACCCAGTACTTC.

On this clonotype: An end of the junction does not agree with germline; a read error may underlie this. V is TRBV14 and J is TRBJ2-1; 9 nucleotides match TRBD1. CDR1 is SGHDN, CDR2 FVKESK, per germline. CDR3 length equals 15 residues. CDR3 coding DNA: TGTGCCAGAAGCCATCCGGGACAGGGCTTCGATGAGCAGCTCTTC. Translating it yields CARSHPGQGFDEQLF.

This clonotype came up many times. The gene calls are TRBV5-4 and TRBJ2-1; 7 bases agree with TRBD1. Germline V gives CDR1 SGHNT, CDR2 YYREEE (reference sequence). The CDR3 is made up of 15 amino acids. J lost 3 bases, V lost 4 bases, and 7 bases had no gene match. The CDR3 DNA sequence: TGTGCCAGCAGCACAGGACAGGCCTTCTACAATGAGCAGTTCTTC. It translates to CASSTGQAFYNEQFF.

As for this clonotype: One end of the junction is discordant with germline, which a read error may explain. The rearrangement links TRBV11-1 to TRBJ2-5; 7 bases agree with TRBD1. CDR3 size: 14 residues. Germline CDR1 is SGHAT and CDR2 is FQDESV (reference sequence). Here the CDR3 DNA reads TGTGTCAGCAGCTGGACAGGCCTCCATGTGACCCGGTACTTC. This encodes CVSSWTGLHVTRYF.

Remarks on this clonotype: Germline and junction disagree at one end, which may indicate a read error. The chain recombines TRBV6-1 with TRBJ2-7; D tentatively fits TRBD1 or TRBD2 (5 bases each). This CDR3 comprises 14 residues. CDR1 is MNHNS and CDR2 is SASEGT in the germline V gene. The CDR3 reads CVSRANGMSYEQYF. CDR3 in DNA: TGTGTCAGCAGGGCTAACGGGATGAGCTACGAGCAGTACTTC.

With respect to this clonotype: At one end, the junction sequence differs from germline, possibly due to a read error. This chain joins TRBV7-9 and TRBJ2-5; no clear D. Germline CDR1 is SEHNR and CDR2 is FQNEAQ (reference sequence). The CDR3 covers 11 residues. CDR3 amino acids: CPSSPVGTQYF. The CDR3 nucleotides read TGTCCCAGCAGCCCCGTGGGGACCCAGTACTTC.